This T cell receptor (beta chain) stems from a study of cytomegalovirus exposure and HLA in healthy donors. Study-wide context: The same platform was used for the 120 validation repertoires and the roughly 680 first-cohort repertoires, a later analysis reported.

Sequencing used immunoSEQ multiplex PCR; TCRdb keeps in-frame clones, though not all of them. The table includes some 99,000 clones, 88% detected once. Overall study results and limits: It was reported that the classifier diagnosed cytomegalovirus status with high specificity and sensitivity in both the original and validation cohorts. The study designated around 150 TCR beta chains cytomegalovirus-associated.

On this clone itself: Its antigen remains unidentified.

CDR1 is MNHEY and CDR2 is SVGAGI in the germline V gene. The CDR3 has 16 amino acids. V lost 0 bases to trimming and J lost 3 bases, with 12 bases between them. The V gene is TRBV6-5, the J gene TRBJ1-3; D uncertain. This TCR was recovered from a woman aged 18-29 years in good health and CMV-seronegative. Sequenced input: PBMCs. CDR3 sequence reads: CASSYSREASGNTIYF. The CDR3 DNA sequence: TGTGCCAGCAGTTACTCGAGGGAGGCAAGTGGAAACACCATATATTTT.